This T cell receptor (beta chain) is from a study of CD8 T cells in acute hepatitis C reinfection (dated by TCRdb to about 2021). With regard to the full study: The TCRbeta repertoire of CD8+ T cells specific for the HCV NS3-1073 epitope was profiled during acute infection and after viral clearance. Paired acute and follow-up samples were contributed by four of the spontaneous resolvers.

Genomic DNA was extracted from FACS-sorted cells, and TCRbeta chain sequencing was performed through the commercial immunoSEQ service. Per the original workflow: ImmunoSEQ Analyzer software v3.0 and R v3.5.1 were used to analyze the repertoire data. Only productive rearrangements were analyzed, because sequences with stop codons or out-of-frame rearrangements were removed. Simpson diversity, Shannon entropy, CDR3 length and nucleotide addition metrics were obtained from the sequencing provider. Clonotypes were grouped by frequency as dominant, sub-dominant, low or lowest abundance, and most analyses excluded clonotypes below 0.1%. Any CDR3 amino acid clonotype present in at least two subjects at a cumulative frequency of at least 0.5% was labeled public. In TCRdb, the immuneACCESS table is reduced to in-frame sequences with V and J assigned. These tables do not hold every clone; where another copy was compared, an unresolved V gene accounts for under half, and the others remain unexplained. V and J calls plus clone size are reproduced from that table; the DNA served to infer D and trimming. The sample table contains approximately 39,000 clones; only one count was recorded for approximately 90% of them. The ten largest account for more than 0.4% of the sample.

Per the publication, the time point label means: naive CD8 control sorted from an acute-time-point sample. Enrolled in the Montreal Hepatitis C Cohort (HEPCO) in Canada, the donors were people who inject drugs, and these donors were followed every 3 months. Acute primary HCV infection was defined as a positive HCV RNA or antibody test after a negative test within the previous 24 weeks. Antibodies against CD3, CD8 and CD45RO were used for surface staining, and dead cells were excluded with an aqua fixable dye. More than 5 subjects who developed chronic infection, defined as HCV RNA positivity at 24 weeks, were also included in the cohort. Negative selection by means of the MACS CD8+ T cell Isolation Kit yielded CD8+ T cells from peripheral blood mononuclear cells recovered from cryopreservation by thawing. Cells were sorted on a BD FACSAria II cell sorter. Overall study outcomes, separate from this receptor: Follow-up repertoires were not available for chronically infected subjects, because NS3-1073 specific cells were too rare to be sorted. Thirteen public clonotypes were found regardless of outcome, and V04-02/J02-02 was used by one public clonotype. Because bulk sequencing covered only the TCRbeta chain, the alphabeta pairing of the public clonotypes could not be determined. CDR3 sequences shared with other epitopes were rare, and differing sequencing approaches may have limited exact matching. NS3-1073 specific repertoires were highly diverse, with no significant diversity differences between acute resolver, follow-up resolver and acute chronic samples. All groups preferentially used the TRBV04 and TRBV06 gene families, and overrepresentation in the naive pool did not explain this preferential usage.

This clone appeared a few times. The antigen it binds to is not known. Base quality data are lacking; no much larger clone is found one base away. V is pared back by 3 bases and J by 5 bases, with 10 bases lying between the germline termini. Inclusive of the bounding cysteine and phenylalanine, the CDR3 is 13 residues long. Just the 39-base CDR3 DNA is kept, in frame starting at base 1. CDR1 ENHRY and CDR2 SYGVKD were looked up in the germline V gene. This chain is built from TRBV10-3 and TRBJ2-5; the D gene remains uncertain. The sample was naive CD8+ T cells from PBMCs. Explained via the paper, the cell subset or site label denotes: sorted total naive CD45RO-negative CD8+ T cells. This sequence originates from a man between 25 and 39 years old with chronic hepatitis C. The nucleotides are TGTGCCATCAGTGATTGGGGTGAGGAGACCCAGTACTTC. It is translated as CAISDWGEETQYF.